These 32 T cell receptor beta chains originate from one sample sequenced in a study of CD8+ T cells in alopecia areata. Stated treatment: oral pan-JAK inhibitor, 5-10 mg twice daily. Sequencing relied on a cDNA template that was reverse transcribed from extracted RNA. Libraries were prepared by immunoSEQ multiplex PCR; TCRdb keeps only in-frame clonotypes and omits some of them. This sample has 90,000 to 120,000 clones, with about 83% found just once. Material: CD8+ T cells sorted from blood, obtained at week 24, from a patient treated with tofacitinib. These receptors were obtained from a human donor with alopecia areata.

Written as DNA, the CDR3 is TGCAGCGTTGCGACAGGGGGCTACGAGCAGTACTTC. Its translation is CSVATGGYEQYF. The chain is built from TRBV29-1 and TRBJ2-7, with 9 bases matching TRBD1. V lost 4 bases, J lost 3 bases, and 1 base stayed unmatched. This CDR3 spans 12 amino acids. The germline V gene has CDR1 SQVTM and CDR2 ANQGSEA.

The chain joins TRBV2 to TRBJ1-2; TRBD1 matches 7 bases. The germline gives CDR1 SNHLY, CDR2 FYNNEI. This CDR3 has 13 residues. The ends lost 4 bases at V and 4 bases at J; junction bases unmatched: 3. The CDR3 DNA is TGTGCCAGCAGTGGACAGGGCGGCTATGGCTACACCTTC. Its protein product is CASSGQGGYGYTF.

The rearrangement links TRBV9 to TRBJ1-2; D call uncertain. In germline, CDR1 is SGDLS, CDR2 YYNGEE. CDR3 size: 19 residues. Trimming removed 0 bases at V and 3 bases at J, with 24 bases between. DNA of the CDR3: TGTGCCAGCAGCGTAGGGCAATTTGAGTGGGCCCGAGAGGACTATGGCTACACCTTC. The encoded protein is CASSVGQFEWAREDYGYTF.

The V gene is TRBV19, the J gene TRBJ2-2, with TRBD2 matching 12 bases. V lost 4 bases, J lost 3 bases, and 12 bases stayed unmatched. The length of the CDR3 is 19 residues. Germline values: CDR1 LNHDA, CDR2 SQIVND (reference sequence). The CDR3 region is CASSTDRLAGDLYTGELFF. The CDR3 DNA reads as TGTGCCAGTAGTACCGATAGACTAGCGGGGGACCTCTACACCGGGGAGCTGTTTTTT.

About this clone itself: Other nucleotide sequences from this sample produce the same CDR3. The chain combines TRBV6-5 with TRBJ2-2; no clear D gene. Germline lookup yields CDR1 MNHEY and CDR2 SVGAGI. The CDR3 contains 13 residues. Trimming removed 0 bases at V and 4 bases at J, with 3 bases between. The CDR3 loop reads CASSYSGTGELFF. The CDR3 DNA reads TGTGCCAGCAGTTACTCGGGCACCGGGGAGCTGTTTTTT.

For this clone: At one boundary the junction diverges from the germline segment, which might be a read error. This chain uses TRBV19 with TRBJ2-1, with 7 bases fitting TRBD2. This CDR3 is 15 amino acids long. From germline, CDR1 is LNHDA and CDR2 SQIVND (reference sequence). The CDR3 coding sequence is TGTGCCAGTAGCATAGCGGGCAGCTCCTACAATGAGCAGTTCTTC. Encoded protein: CASSIAGSSYNEQFF.

The chain recombines TRBV7-9 with TRBJ2-1; 9 positions match TRBD2. Per germline, CDR1 SEHNR and CDR2 FQNEAQ (reference sequence). Trimming cost V 0 bases and J 9 bases; bases outside gene matches: 9. The CDR3 is 16 amino acids. In DNA, the CDR3 is TGTGCCAGCAGCTTAGCTGCGGGGGGGCTAATTGGTGAGCAGTTCTTC. Its protein is CASSLAAGGLIGEQFF.

V is TRBV5-1 and J is TRBJ2-7; D perhaps matches TRBD2 (5 bases). Germline-derived CDR1 and CDR2 are SGHRS and YFSETQ. V lost 0 bases and J lost 2, with 12 bases in between. The CDR3 is made up of 15 amino acids. CDR3 loop: CASSLDGEGTYEQYF. The CDR3 region has the DNA TGCGCCAGCAGCTTGGACGGTGAGGGAACCTACGAGCAGTACTTC.

This clone has only a few counts. The chain employs TRBV7-9 and TRBJ2-1, with D perhaps matching TRBD2 (6 bases). Germline loops: CDR1 SEHNR, CDR2 FQNEAQ (reference sequence). The CDR3 totals 16 residues. Trimming took 5 bases from V and 3 from J, leaving 17 bases between them. The CDR3 bases are TGTGCCAGCAGCCGCAAGGAGGGGACCCTCTACAATGAGCAGTTCTTC. Protein product: CASSRKEGTLYNEQFF.

In DNA, the CDR3 is TGTGCCAGCAGTTTTATCTCCAGCACAGATACGCAGTATTTT. The encoded protein is CASSFISSTDTQYF. The genes are TRBV27 and TRBJ2-3; D unresolved. Germline V gene data show CDR1 as MNHEY and CDR2 as SMNVEV (reference sequence). V was cut by 3 bases and J by 0 bases, with 7 bases left in between. This CDR3 contains 14 residues.

Of note for this clone: Its ends do not fully match the called genes, so a read error is possible. CDR3 nucleotides: TGCGCCAGCAGCCAAGAAGGGGGGCTGTTCTATAATTCACCCCTCCACTTT. It codes for CASSQEGGLFYNSPLHF. The chain couples TRBV7-2 to TRBJ1-6, with D possibly TRBD1 on 6 matching bases. In germline, CDR1 is SGHTA, CDR2 FQGNSA. The CDR3 is made up of 17 amino acids.

This chain connects TRBV6-1 to TRBJ2-5, with TRBD2 matching 7 bases. Germline CDR1 MNHNS, CDR2 SASEGT. The trim removed 4 bases at V and 4 bases at J, leaving 6 bases unmatched. This CDR3 is 14 amino acids long. The CDR3 DNA follows: TGTGCCAGCAGTGGAGAAGGGAGGGGAGAGACCCAGTACTTC. Translation gives CASSGEGRGETQYF.

This chain connects TRBV29-1 to TRBJ2-7; perhaps TRBD2 as D (7 bases). The CDR3 has 16 residues. Germline V lookup: CDR1 SQVTM, CDR2 ANQGSEA. Trimming took 7 bases from V and 3 from J, leaving 25 bases between them. DNA of the CDR3: TGCAGCGCGTTGGGGGGCCGGGGGGCGCCTGACTACGAGCAGTACTTC. Protein: CSALGGRGAPDYEQYF.

This clone was seen just once. The chain couples TRBV27 to TRBJ2-5, with 10 bases identical to TRBD2. Germline lookup yields CDR1 MNHEY and CDR2 SMNVEV (reference sequence). V shed 3 bases, J shed 4 bases, and the junction held 8 bases outside the gene matches. This CDR3 region has 16 residues. CDR3 coding DNA: TGTGCCAGCAGTTTTACAGCGGGGGGGCCCGTAGAGACCCAGTACTTC. As protein: CASSFTAGGPVETQYF.

This chain uses TRBV19 with TRBJ2-3; 11 bases match TRBD2. Germline CDR1 reads LNHDA; CDR2 reads SQIVND (reference sequence). Germline trimming cut 4 bases from V and 4 bases from J; bases unmatched to any gene: 7. CDR3 length: 16 amino acids. The CDR3 is CASSNYVLAGADTQYF. The CDR3 DNA is TGTGCCAGTAGTAACTACGTACTAGCGGGGGCAGATACGCAGTATTTT.

This sequence joins TRBV6-6 and TRBJ2-3, with D possibly matching TRBD2 (6 bases). This CDR3 comprises 15 residues. The germline V gene has CDR1 MNHNY and CDR2 SVGAGI (reference sequence). Trimming pared 3 bases from V and 0 bases from J, leaving 10 bases between. The CDR3 bases are TGTGCCAGCAGTTATAGGGACTCTAGCACAGATACGCAGTATTTT. This sequence encodes CASSYRDSSTDTQYF.

The rearrangement links TRBV7-9 to TRBJ2-3; 7 positions match TRBD2. Germline values: CDR1 SEHNR, CDR2 FQNEAQ (reference sequence). The CDR3 totals 14 residues. The trim removed 4 bases at V and 5 bases at J, leaving 6 bases unmatched. Here the CDR3 DNA reads TGTGCCAGCAGCTCCGGACTAGGGTTAGATACGCAGTATTTT. Translating it yields CASSSGLGLDTQYF. The full variable domain, completed using reference TRBV7-9 and TRBJ2-3, is DTGVSQNPRHKITKRGQNVTFRCDPISEHNRLYWYRQTLGQGPEFLTYFQNEAQLEKSRLLSDRFSAERPKGSFSTLEIQRTEQGDSAMYLCASSSGLGLDTQYFGPGTRLTVL.

The V gene is TRBV7-9, the J gene TRBJ2-7, with D possibly being TRBD1 (6 bases). V was cut by 3 bases and J by 6 bases, with 18 bases left in between. Germline CDR1 SEHNR, CDR2 FQNEAQ (reference sequence). CDR3 length equals 15 residues. The CDR3 is CASSFAWAGEGEQYF. The CDR3 DNA reads TGTGCCAGCAGCTTTGCGTGGGCAGGGGAAGGCGAGCAGTACTTC.

This clone was recorded a few times. This chain's CDR3 is CASSSQVWGLSSYNEQFF. The CDR3 region has the DNA TGTGCCAGCAGCTCCCAGGTATGGGGCCTGAGCTCCTACAATGAGCAGTTCTTC. The rearrangement uses TRBV5-6 and TRBJ2-1, with D perhaps TRBD1 (5 bases). The CDR3 extends over 18 amino acids. The V and J ends lost 3 bases and 0 bases respectively, with 19 bases between them. Germline lookup yields CDR1 SGHDT and CDR2 YYEEEE.

A word on this clone: The sample holds other DNA sequences that translate to the same CDR3. The chain carries TRBV6-5 and TRBJ2-7; TRBD1 matches at 10 bases. The CDR3 covers 14 residues. The V segment lost 5 bases and the J segment 3 bases; nucleotides outside the gene matches: 4. Germline loops: CDR1 MNHEY, CDR2 SVGAGI. This chain's CDR3 is CASSAGTGVYEQYF. CDR3 nucleotides: TGTGCCAGCAGTGCAGGGACAGGGGTCTACGAGCAGTACTTC.

The chain is built from TRBV27 and TRBJ2-6; D is uncertain. The CDR3 totals 12 residues. V was pared by 6 bases and J by 4 bases, with 4 bases between. From germline, CDR1 is MNHEY and CDR2 SMNVEV (reference sequence). As DNA, the CDR3 is TGTGCCAGCAGCGGAGGGGCCAACGTCCTGACTTTC. As protein: CASSGGANVLTF. Drawing the rest from reference TRBV27 and TRBJ2-6, the complete variable domain is EAQVTQNPRYLITVTGKKLTVTCSQNMNHEYMSWYRQDPGLGLRQIYYSMNVEVTDKGDVPEGYKVSRKEKRNFPLILESPSPNQTSLYFCASSGGANVLTFGAGSRLTVL.

This chain uses TRBV4-1 with TRBJ2-7, with TRBD1 matching over 10 bases. The CDR3 covers 15 residues. Germline CDR1 and CDR2: MGHRA and YSYEKL. V was pared by 4 bases and J by 0 bases, with 3 bases of the junction left unmatched. The CDR3 region is CASSLDRGSSYEQYF. Here the CDR3 DNA reads TGCGCCAGCAGCCTGGACAGGGGGAGCTCCTACGAGCAGTACTTC.

This chain uses TRBV6-5 with TRBJ2-5; 8 nucleotides line up with TRBD2. Trimming cost V 2 bases and J 4 bases; bases outside gene matches: 6. Germline CDR1 and CDR2: MNHEY and SVGAGI. The CDR3 length is 15 residues. The DNA for the CDR3 is TGTGCCAGCAGTTACACGGGAGGGGTTGGAGAGACCCAGTACTTC. Protein product: CASSYTGGVGETQYF.

Only one count was recorded for this clone. The rearrangement uses TRBV4-1 and TRBJ1-2, with 9 bases fitting TRBD1. Germline values: CDR1 MGHRA, CDR2 YSYEKL. This CDR3 has 15 residues. With V trimmed by 1 base and J by 8 bases, 8 bases remained unmatched. CDR3 region: CASSQAQQGAGGYTF. The CDR3, as DNA: TGCGCCAGCAGCCAAGCCCAACAGGGGGCAGGGGGCTACACCTTC.

This chain joins TRBV11-2 and TRBJ2-5; perhaps TRBD2 as D (5 bases). V lost 1 base, J lost 2 bases, and 11 bases lay in between. There are 15 residues in the CDR3. CDR1 is SGHAT, CDR2 FQNNGV, per germline. The chain's CDR3 is CASSLGIREQETQYF. CDR3 DNA sequence: TGTGCCAGCAGCTTAGGTATACGGGAACAAGAGACCCAGTACTTC.

This rearrangement joins TRBV7-2 to TRBJ2-3; D gene unclear. Germline-derived CDR1 and CDR2 are SGHTA and FQGNSA. The CDR3 loop spans 15 amino acids. Trimming pared 7 bases from V and 5 bases from J, leaving 19 bases between. The CDR3 is CASTTTGGRGDTQYF. The CDR3 DNA is TGTGCCAGCACCACGACGGGCGGCCGTGGAGATACGCAGTATTTT. Full variable domain (missing parts from reference TRBV7-2 and TRBJ2-3): GAGVSQSPSNKVTEKGKDVELRCDPISGHTALYWYRQSLGQGLEFLIYFQGNSAPDKSGLPSDRFSAERTGGSVSTLTIQRTQQEDSAVYLCASTTTGGRGDTQYFGPGTRLTVL.

The rearrangement links TRBV29-1 to TRBJ2-3, with TRBD1 as a possible D gene (5 bases). Germline CDR1 SQVTM, CDR2 ANQGSEA. CDR3 length equals 15 residues. Trimming cost V 4 bases and J 2 bases, with 16 bases left between them. CDR3: CSVVSTAGITDTQYF. The CDR3 DNA sequence: TGCAGCGTTGTGAGTACAGCAGGGATCACAGATACGCAGTATTTT.

This rearrangement joins TRBV7-9 to TRBJ1-1, with TRBD1 as a possible D gene (5 bases). V was cut by 1 base and J by 7 bases, with 13 bases left in between. Germline-derived CDR1 and CDR2 are SEHNR and FQNEAQ (reference sequence). The CDR3 contains 14 residues. CDR3 in DNA: TGTGCCAGCAGCTTAGAGGGGTGGCAAAATGAAGCTTTCTTT. It translates to CASSLEGWQNEAFF.

This clone turned up a few times. The chain employs TRBV4-1 and TRBJ2-3; 8 bases fit TRBD2. After removal of 11 bases from V and 2 bases from J, the junction contained 6 bases not matched to a gene. There are 13 residues in the CDR3. Germline loops: CDR1 MGHRA, CDR2 YSYEKL. CDR3 residues: CAVGGASTDTQYF. CDR3 nucleotides: TGCGCCGTCGGGGGGGCCTCCACAGATACGCAGTATTTT.

About this clone: One end of the junction does not line up with germline, which may come from a read error. V is TRBV7-9 and J is TRBJ2-3; no firm D call. CDR1 is SEHNR and CDR2 is FQNEAQ in the germline V gene (reference sequence). This CDR3 comprises 12 residues. CDR3 sequence: CASSSPSLLYSF. CDR3 nucleotides: TGTGCCAGCAGCTCTCCCTCGCTACTCTACTCGTTT.

The chain couples TRBV6-6 to TRBJ2-3; TRBD1 aligns across 7 bases. Trimming at V came to 6 bases and at J to 7 bases, leaving 10 bases not matched to a gene. CDR1 is MNHNY, CDR2 SVGAGI, per germline (reference sequence). This CDR3 has 14 amino acids. CDR3 in amino acids: CASRVQGSRNTQYF. The CDR3 coding sequence is TGTGCCAGCAGAGTACAGGGGTCGAGGAATACGCAGTATTTT.

J is TRBJ1-1 and V is TRBV29-1; D gene unclear. V was pared by 0 bases and J by 8 bases, with 7 bases between. In germline, CDR1 is SQVTM, CDR2 ANQGSEA. CDR3 length: 11 residues. CDR3 residues: CSVEESREAFF. The CDR3 DNA reads TGCAGCGTTGAAGAGAGCAGGGAAGCTTTCTTT.